Listed here are 32 T cell receptor beta chains from one sample, sequenced in a study of blood T cell repertoires in COVID-19 (dated by TCRdb to the early 2020s). Library preparation employed the immunoSEQ multiplex PCR assay. TCRdb carries this immuneACCESS record with in-frame sequences only. Its versions omit some clonotypes, under half of them owing to an unresolved V gene in the studies checked, with the rest unexplained. The sample includes fewer than 250,000 clones, with just under 85% observed a single time. Jointly, the top ten make up under 5% of the sample. Sequenced material: peripheral blood. Receptor source: a middle-aged man with acute or convalescent COVID-19.

This clone has just a few counts. The chain is built from TRBV3-1 (or the pseudogene TRBV3-2) and TRBJ1-2; no clear D. Trimming pared 7 bases from V and 8 bases from J, leaving 14 bases between. Germline CDR1 LGHDT, CDR2 YNNKEL (reference sequence). This CDR3 has 12 amino acids. CDR3 region: CASTPGGNGYTF. The CDR3 DNA reads TGTGCCAGCACCCCGGGAGGGAACGGCTACACCTTC.

The chain couples TRBV10-3 to TRBJ1-2, with unresolved D. The CDR3 extends over 11 amino acids. The germline V gene has CDR1 ENHRY and CDR2 SYGVKD. Trimming pared 3 bases from V and 5 bases from J, leaving 4 bases between. CDR3 in DNA: TGTGCCATCAGTGACTTATATGGCTACACCTTC. It codes for CAISDLYGYTF.

The V gene is TRBV7-3, the J gene TRBJ2-5; D is possibly TRBD2 (6 bases). The V gene's germline CDR1 is SGHTA and CDR2 FQGTGA. The CDR3 is 13 amino acids. V dropped 5 bases and J dropped 3 bases, with 10 bases sitting between them. The CDR3 protein is CASSRRREETQYF. DNA of the CDR3: TGTGCCAGCAGCCGACGGAGGGAAGAGACCCAGTACTTC.

This clone has just a few counts. The rearrangement joins TRBV12-5 to TRBJ1-5; 7 bases agree with TRBD1. Germline V lookup: CDR1 LGHNT, CDR2 FRNRAP. This CDR3 has 15 amino acids. V was clipped by 3 bases and J by 3 bases; unmatched bases: 5. The CDR3, as DNA: TGTGCTAGTGGTTTCCACAGGGGATCCAATCAGCCCCAGCATTTT. Residues: CASGFHRGSNQPQHF.

This clone was recorded a few times. The J gene is TRBJ2-1, the V gene TRBV6-1; possibly TRBD1 for D (5 bases). The CDR3 has 16 amino acids. Trimming removed 0 bases from V and 7 bases from J, with 16 bases in between. The germline gives CDR1 MNHNS, CDR2 SASEGT. CDR3 region: CASSEAGRALGNEQFF. CDR3 sequence (DNA): TGTGCCAGCAGTGAAGCGGGCAGGGCATTGGGTAATGAGCAGTTCTTC.

CDR3: CASRQATEAFF. As DNA, the CDR3 is TGCGCCAGCAGGCAGGCCACTGAAGCTTTCTTT. The chain employs TRBV5-1 and TRBJ1-1; D is unresolved. V was pared by 5 bases and J by 4 bases, with 6 bases between. Germline V gene sequence: CDR1 SGHRS, CDR2 YFSETQ. This CDR3 has 11 amino acids. Together with reference TRBV5-1 and TRBJ1-1, the CDR3 gives the full variable domain: KAGVTQTPRYLIKTRGQQVTLSCSPISGHRSVSWYQQTPGQGLQFLFEYFSETQRNKGNFPGRFSGRQFSNSRSEMNVSTLELGDSALYLCASRQATEAFFGQGTRLTVV.

J is TRBJ2-4 and V is TRBV7-8; 10 bases line up with TRBD1. After removal of 5 bases from V and 9 bases from J, the junction contained 10 bases not matched to a gene. Germline CDR1 SGHVS, CDR2 FQNEAQ. The CDR3 is 15 amino acids. CDR3 sequence: CASSLADRGQSIQYF. In nucleotides, the CDR3 is TGTGCCAGCAGCCTTGCTGACAGGGGGCAAAGCATTCAGTACTTC.

The chain employs TRBV11-3 and TRBJ2-5, with D possibly being TRBD2 (6 bases). CDR3 size: 14 residues. The germline gives CDR1 SGHNT, CDR2 YENEEA. The ends were cut back, 3 bases at V and 4 bases at J, with 12 bases in the middle. CDR3 sequence (DNA): TGTGCCAGCAGCTTTATTCGGGAGTCAGAGACCCAGTACTTC. This translates into CASSFIRESETQYF.

The rearrangement links TRBV5-8 to TRBJ1-5, with TRBD1 matching 9 bases. Germline CDR1 reads SGHTS; CDR2 reads YDEGEE. Germline trimming cut 5 bases from V and 4 bases from J; bases unmatched to any gene: 4. This CDR3 is 14 amino acids long. CDR3 nucleotides: TGTGCCAGCAGTCCGACAGGGGGAAATCAGCCCCAGCATTTT. Residues: CASSPTGGNQPQHF.

The V call is TRBV19, the J call TRBJ2-1, with 7 bases aligning to TRBD1. Germline CDR1 reads LNHDA; CDR2 reads SQIVND (reference sequence). The CDR3 length is 14 residues. With V trimmed by 6 bases and J by 3 bases, 5 bases remained unmatched. CDR3 nucleotide sequence: TGTGCCAGTAGGGCCAGGGGGAACTACAATGAGCAGTTCTTC. This encodes CASRARGNYNEQFF.

The chain employs TRBV29-1 and TRBJ1-5; 10 bases align to TRBD1. V shed 5 bases, J shed 7 bases, and the junction held 17 bases outside the gene matches. The CDR3 extends over 17 amino acids. CDR1 SQVTM and CDR2 ANQGSEA come from the germline V gene. CDR3 nucleotides: TGCAGCGTTTCGGTGGGGGTGGGACAGGGGACGACGCAGCCCCAGCATTTT. This translates into CSVSVGVGQGTTQPQHF.

V usage is TRBV9 and J usage is TRBJ1-1; no definite D call. CDR3 length: 13 residues. Per germline, CDR1 SGDLS and CDR2 YYNGEE. V lost 0 bases, J lost 1 base, and 4 bases lay in between. The CDR3 region is CASSVEQNTEAFF. The CDR3, as DNA: TGTGCCAGCAGCGTAGAACAGAACACTGAAGCTTTCTTT.

V is TRBV7-9 and J is TRBJ2-7, with 7 nucleotides matching TRBD1. This CDR3 has 13 residues. V lost 1 base, J lost 10 bases, and 7 bases stayed unmatched. Germline CDR1 reads SEHNR; CDR2 reads FQNEAQ (reference sequence). CDR3 sequence: CASSLGTDRAQYF. CDR3 sequence (DNA): TGTGCCAGCAGCTTAGGGACCGACAGGGCTCAGTACTTC.

The chain joins TRBV30 to TRBJ1-1; 8 bases are shared with TRBD1. Per germline, CDR1 GTSNPN and CDR2 SVGIG (reference sequence). The CDR3 loop spans 11 amino acids. The V segment lost 4 bases and the J segment 8 bases; nucleotides outside the gene matches: 3. CDR3 sequence: CAWNRGKEAFF. The CDR3 DNA is TGTGCCTGGAACAGGGGGAAGGAAGCTTTCTTT.

The chain recombines TRBV9 with TRBJ2-1; maybe TRBD2 (5 bases). This CDR3 is built from 16 residues. Per germline, CDR1 SGDLS and CDR2 YYNGEE. The ends were cut back, 0 bases at V and 2 bases at J, with 12 bases in the middle. The chain's CDR3 is CASSVEPRATYNEQFF. CDR3 sequence (DNA): TGTGCCAGCAGCGTAGAACCGCGGGCGACCTACAATGAGCAGTTCTTC.

In nucleotides, the CDR3 is TGTGCCAGCTACCCGGGGGGAAGCGTTTATGGAAACACCATATATTTT. It translates to CASYPGGSVYGNTIYF. The rearrangement links TRBV19 to TRBJ1-3, with a tentative D call TRBD1 (5 bases). Germline CDR1 is LNHDA and CDR2 is SQIVND (reference sequence). This CDR3 spans 16 amino acids. V lost 9 bases and J 3 bases, leaving 21 bases between the germline ends.

This sequence joins TRBV5-3 and TRBJ2-1, with 13 bases aligning to TRBD2. TRBV5-3 belongs to the ORF category, with a function that is uncertain. The CDR3 contains 20 residues. The V and J ends lost 4 bases and 0 bases, in that order; junction bases with no gene match: 13. The CDR3 loop reads CARSRRPTSGGPSSYNEQFF. DNA for the CDR3: TGTGCCAGAAGCCGACGACCGACTAGCGGGGGGCCCAGCTCCTACAATGAGCAGTTCTTC.

V usage is TRBV7-2 and J usage is TRBJ2-1; TRBD1 might be the D (6 bases). Germline V gene lookup returns CDR1 SGHTA and CDR2 FQGNSA. The V end was cut by 2 bases, the J end by 10 bases, with 18 bases between. The length of the CDR3 is 15 residues. In nucleotides, the CDR3 is TGTGCCAGCAGCTTACTCGGAGGAACAGGGAGAGAGCAGTTCTTC. Translating gives CASSLLGGTGREQFF.

The chain carries TRBV19 and TRBJ2-1; D unresolved. This CDR3 has 15 residues. Germline lookup yields CDR1 LNHDA and CDR2 SQIVND (reference sequence). V gave up 6 bases and J gave up 0 bases, with 12 bases separating them. The chain's CDR3 is CASSRPRSSYNEQFF. The CDR3 DNA sequence: TGTGCCAGTAGCAGACCTAGGAGCTCCTACAATGAGCAGTTCTTC. Together with reference TRBV19 and TRBJ2-1, the CDR3 gives the full variable domain: DGGITQSPKYLFRKEGQNVTLSCEQNLNHDAMYWYRQDPGQGLRLIYYSQIVNDFQKGDIAEGYSVSREKKESFPLTVTSAQKNPTAFYLCASSRPRSSYNEQFFGPGTRLTVL.

The chain combines TRBV10-1 with TRBJ1-3; TRBD1 agrees at 9 bases. Germline-derived CDR1 and CDR2 are WNHNN and SYGVQD (reference sequence). The CDR3 loop spans 17 amino acids. Trimming took 2 bases from V and 2 from J; bases not matched to a gene: 7. The CDR3, as DNA: TGCGCCAGCAGTGAGGCGGGACAGGGATTAACTGGAAACACCATATATTTT. Its protein product is CASSEAGQGLTGNTIYF.

The chain couples TRBV7-2 to TRBJ2-1; 10 nucleotides agree with TRBD2. This CDR3 comprises 16 residues. Germline CDR1 reads SGHTA; CDR2 reads FQGNSA. V lost 5 bases, J lost 5 bases, and 9 bases stayed unmatched. The CDR3 region has the DNA TGTGCCAGCAGCCTATTTACTAGCGGGACGAACAATGAGCAGTTCTTC. This gives the protein CASSLFTSGTNNEQFF.

The chain recombines TRBV10-3 with TRBJ1-3; D is perhaps TRBD1 (5 bases). The V end was cut by 4 bases, the J end by 3 bases, with 10 bases between. The germline gives CDR1 ENHRY, CDR2 SYGVKD. The CDR3 runs 14 residues. The CDR3 nucleotides read TGTGCCATCAGTGGAGTCCAGGGTGGAAACACCATATATTTT. Protein product: CAISGVQGGNTIYF.

This rearrangement joins TRBV5-4 to TRBJ2-2; the match to TRBD1 covers 7 bases. Germline CDR1 reads SGHNT; CDR2 reads YYREEE (reference sequence). The CDR3 runs to 17 residues. J was trimmed by 0 bases and V by 4 bases; bases with no gene match: 9. The CDR3 here is CASSPRGRAANTGELFF. CDR3 DNA sequence: TGTGCCAGCAGCCCTAGGGGGCGGGCGGCGAACACCGGGGAGCTGTTTTTT.

The DNA for the CDR3 is TGTGCCAGCAGCTTAAGTGGGGGAGGGCAGTACTTC. This codes for CASSLSGGGQYF. The rearrangement joins TRBV7-9 to TRBJ2-7, with TRBD2 as a possible D gene (6 bases). Germline CDR1 is SEHNR and CDR2 is FQNEAQ (reference sequence). The CDR3 totals 12 residues. Trimming took off 2 bases at V and 9 bases at J, with 11 bases between the two ends.

This clone was found once. The genes are TRBV6-4 and TRBJ1-6; perhaps TRBD1 as D (6 bases). Germline assignment: CDR1 MRHNA and CDR2 SNTAGT. V was trimmed by 5 bases and J by 6 bases, leaving 11 bases between them. The CDR3 covers 14 residues. The CDR3 reads CASSTGQLNSPLHF. The CDR3 DNA is TGTGCCAGCAGTACTGGACAGCTTAATTCACCCCTCCACTTT.

As DNA, the CDR3 is TGTGCCAGCAGCCCTGTAGGGGTTTCGGGGGCCAACGTCCTGACTTTC. This codes for CASSPVGVSGANVLTF. The chain recombines TRBV5-6 with TRBJ2-6; tentative D call: TRBD1 (5 bases). CDR3 length: 16 amino acids. Trimming removed 4 bases from V and 4 bases from J, with 15 bases in between. Germline CDR1 and CDR2: SGHDT and YYEEEE.

V usage is TRBV3-1 (or the pseudogene TRBV3-2) and J usage is TRBJ2-1; perhaps TRBD1 as D (6 bases). Trimming took 5 bases from V and 3 from J, leaving 14 bases between them. Germline V lookup: CDR1 LGHDT, CDR2 YNNKEL (reference sequence). The CDR3 loop spans 15 amino acids. CDR3 sequence reads: CASSYGQKDYNEQFF. The CDR3 coding sequence is TGTGCCAGCAGCTACGGACAGAAAGACTACAATGAGCAGTTCTTC.

The chain couples TRBV6-5 to TRBJ1-2; 9 bases map to TRBD1. With 6 bases clipped from V and 8 bases from J, the junction kept 13 bases outside the gene matches. Germline CDR1 MNHEY, CDR2 SVGAGI. The CDR3 is 15 residues long. CDR3 sequence: CASSPTSTGGRGYTF. CDR3 DNA: TGTGCCAGCAGCCCAACCTCGACAGGGGGACGGGGCTACACCTTC.

This clone was recorded only once. V gene TRBV3-1 (or the pseudogene TRBV3-2) combines with J gene TRBJ1-1; D is possibly TRBD1 (6 bases). V shed 2 bases and J shed 7 bases, with 14 bases lying between them. CDR1 and CDR2 from the germline V gene are LGHDT and YNNKEL (reference sequence). The CDR3 contains 14 residues. Here the CDR3 reads CASSQPTGRGEAFF. DNA of the CDR3: TGTGCCAGCAGCCAACCCACAGGGAGGGGTGAAGCTTTCTTT.

The chain joins TRBV4-1 to TRBJ2-7; tentative D call: TRBD1 (5 bases). Per germline, CDR1 MGHRA and CDR2 YSYEKL. Trimming removed 0 bases from V and 0 bases from J, with 9 bases in between. The CDR3 is made up of 15 amino acids. CDR3: CASSQEGLSSYEQYF. For the CDR3, the DNA is TGCGCCAGCAGCCAAGAGGGGCTTAGCTCCTACGAGCAGTACTTC.

The V call is TRBV9, the J call TRBJ2-5, with TRBD2 matching 8 bases. The J segment lost 3 bases and the V segment lost 0 bases, leaving 4 bases of the junction unmatched. Germline V gene sequence: CDR1 SGDLS, CDR2 YYNGEE. CDR3 size: 15 residues. This chain's CDR3 is CASSVVGLAKETQYF. The CDR3 DNA reads TGTGCCAGCAGCGTAGTCGGACTAGCTAAAGAGACCCAGTACTTC. Full variable domain (remainder filled in from reference TRBV9 and TRBJ2-5): DSGVTQTPKHLITATGQRVTLRCSPRSGDLSVYWYQQSLDQGLQFLIQYYNGEERAKGNILERFSAQQFPDLHSELNLSSLELGDSALYFCASSVVGLAKETQYFGPGTRLLVL.

CDR3 region: CASSSPRDKIPYEQYF. The CDR3 DNA is TGTGCCAGCAGCTCCCCTCGGGACAAAATCCCCTACGAGCAGTACTTC. The rearrangement joins TRBV13 to TRBJ2-7; the D gene is possibly TRBD1 (6 bases). Trimming stripped 4 bases from V and 2 bases from J, with 18 bases between. This CDR3 has 16 amino acids. CDR1 and CDR2 (germline): PRHDT, FYEKMQ (reference sequence).